Listed below are T cell receptor beta chains from one sample, sequenced in a study of identical twins. In TCRdb, the 5' RACE reads were re-called with MiXCR into one record per CDR3 protein. The table has over 200,000 distinct CDR3 sequences, roughly a tenth seen once. The sample comprised memory T cells sorted from blood. The receptors were sampled from a man aged 45-65 years in good health. CDR3s include the opening cysteine and the closing phenylalanine or tryptophan.

J | V | CDR3
TRBJ1-2 | TRBV25-1 | CASSPPGTAVYGYTF
TRBJ1-4 | TRBV7-9 | CASSSRQGEGEKLFF
TRBJ2-7 | TRBV10-3 | CAISESKGRKSSYEQYF
TRBJ2-7 | TRBV20-1 | CSATGTGINPYEQYF
TRBJ2-7 | TRBV4-3 | CASSQDMNPGEQYF
TRBJ1-2 | TRBV28 | CASSPETGNVYGYTF
TRBJ1-4 | TRBV4-3 | CASSQGQGYEKLFF
TRBJ2-1 | TRBV2 | CASSLLAGSSIEQFF
TRBJ1-1 | TRBV10-3 | CAIRIGKNTEAFF
TRBJ2-5 | TRBV28 | CASQPGGYETQYF
TRBJ2-1 | TRBV28 | CASSLEGTEQFF
TRBJ1-2 | TRBV12-3/TRBV12-4 | CASSGGHRLSGYTF
TRBJ1-3 | TRBV20-1 | CSARVGHSGNTIYF
TRBJ1-2 | TRBV3-1 | CASSQTGTGDNYGYTF
TRBJ1-6 | TRBV28 | CASSFGAGWLGNSPLHF
TRBJ1-6 | TRBV7-8 | CASSLWDRANSPLHF
TRBJ1-4 | TRBV7-3 | CASSRGQGEKLFF
TRBJ2-7 | TRBV3-1 | CASSSGGIYEQYF
TRBJ2-7 | TRBV28 | CASSPVPGEQYF
TRBJ2-2 | TRBV7-9 | CAGWAGADTGELFF
TRBJ1-4 | TRBV6-2/TRBV6-3 | CASSTLRNEKLFF
TRBJ2-7 | TRBV5-6 | CASSRLNRLGAYEQYF
TRBJ2-7 | TRBV7-2 | CASTPTRGLYEQYF
TRBJ2-7 | TRBV20-1 | CSAQDRVGEQYF